These 14 T cell receptor beta chains were all obtained from the same sample, sequenced in a study of spatial heterogeneity in lung cancer. Time point denoted: sample taken at primary tumor resection. Whole RNA, isolated from tumor, nontumor lung or frozen PBMC, was sequenced without prior sorting. TCRdb re-called the 5' RACE reads with MiXCR, one entry per CDR3 protein. The sample gives 3,500 to 5,000 distinct CDR3 sequences, less than 70% of which show up once; roughly 81% is in the top ten. This specimen was PBMCs, taken at surgery. The origin of the receptors is a female donor with early-stage non-small cell lung cancer.

Concerning this clonotype itself: The library was designed around alpha chains, so this beta chain is a stray read whose abundance carries little weight. The CDR3 region is CASSDRLAGLRGNEQFF. CDR3 DNA sequence: TGTGCCAGCAGTGACCGACTAGCGGGTCTCCGGGGCAATGAGCAGTTCTTC. This chain uses TRBV2 with TRBJ2-1; 10 bases align to TRBD2. The CDR3 consists of 17 residues. Germline CDR1 is SNHLY and CDR2 is FYNNEI. The ends lost 3 bases at V and 6 bases at J; junction bases unmatched: 11.

On this clonotype itself: The size of this beta chain means little, since it is a stray read in a library made for alpha chains. V and J are TRBV10-3 and TRBJ2-7; D possibly corresponds to TRBD2 (5 bases). The CDR3 has 15 residues. Germline CDR1 is ENHRY and CDR2 is SYGVKD. The ends were cut back, 0 bases at V and 5 bases at J, with 14 bases in the middle. CDR3 bases: TGTGCCATCAGTGAGTCGTTTGGGTTGGGAGACGAGCAGTACGTC. Amino acid sequence: CAISESFGLGDEQYV.

Comments on this clonotype: A library made for alpha chains picked up this beta chain off target, so its size means little. J is TRBJ2-4 and V is TRBV29-1; D perhaps matches TRBD1 (7 bases). V dropped 7 bases and J dropped 8 bases, with 21 bases sitting between them. The CDR3 spans 14 residues. Germline V gene data show CDR1 as SQVTM and CDR2 as ANQGSEA. The CDR3 DNA is TGCAGCGGAAGGACAGGACTCTCGGGGGACATTCAGTACTTC. Its protein is CSGRTGLSGDIQYF.

Points on this clonotype: With the library built for alpha chains, this beta chain is off target and its frequency is not meaningful. This chain joins TRBV29-1 and TRBJ1-2; no definite D call. Germline CDR1 SQVTM, CDR2 ANQGSEA. The CDR3 runs to 12 residues. V shed 7 bases and J shed 6 bases, with 15 bases lying between them. Here the CDR3 reads CSGGSAPDGYTF. CDR3 in DNA: TGCAGCGGCGGATCGGCCCCGGATGGCTACACCTTC.

This clonotype was observed a few times. A library prepared for alpha chains yielded this beta chain as an off-target read; its size is of little meaning. The rearrangement links TRBV28 to TRBJ2-1, with 8 bases matching TRBD1. The germline V gene has CDR1 MDHEN and CDR2 SYDVKM. CDR3 length: 15 amino acids. Germline trimming cut 4 bases from V and 4 bases from J; bases unmatched to any gene: 6. This CDR3 is CASSWHGQGYNEQFF. CDR3 DNA: TGTGCCAGCAGTTGGCACGGACAGGGTTACAATGAGCAGTTCTTC.

This clonotype has just one count. This beta chain appears as a stray read in a library generated for alpha chains; its size is not informative. CDR3 sequence (DNA): TGTGCCACCTCGGTCAGCAATGGGGTTACGCAGTATTTT. Amino acid sequence: CATSVSNGVTQYF. The chain joins TRBV19 to TRBJ2-3; D ambiguous. This CDR3 has 13 residues. V was pared by 10 bases and J by 8 bases, with 19 bases between. Germline CDR1 and CDR2: LNHDA and SQIVND (reference sequence).

This clonotype has just a few counts. With the library built for alpha chains, this beta chain is off target and its frequency is not meaningful. The CDR3 nucleotides read TGTGCCAGCAGGACAGTGCTTGCTTCACCCCTCCACTTT. The encoded protein is CASRTVLASPLHF. V gene TRBV28 combines with J gene TRBJ1-6; D is perhaps TRBD1 (5 bases). Germline V CDR1 and CDR2: MDHEN, SYDVKM. V lost 6 bases, J lost 9 bases, and 12 bases lay in between. This CDR3 is 13 amino acids long.

By proportion, this clonotype is medium-sized (0.01 to 0.1%). Because this beta chain is a stray read in a library intended to capture alpha chains, its abundance should not be given much weight. V and J are TRBV28 and TRBJ2-7; 8 bases agree with TRBD1. Losses at the gene ends were 6 bases for V and 5 bases for J; bases not matched to a gene: 15. Germline CDR1 reads MDHEN; CDR2 reads SYDVKM. This CDR3 comprises 16 residues. CDR3 loop: CASSTRTGKGSHEQYF. CDR3 in DNA: TGTGCCAGCAGCACACGGACAGGGAAGGGATCCCACGAGCAGTACTTC.

Of note for this clonotype: This beta chain is a stray sequence in a library constructed for alpha chains; its clone size is not meaningful. This chain uses TRBV4-3 with TRBJ2-3; 7 nucleotides align to TRBD1. The CDR3 is made up of 19 amino acids. V lost 2 bases to trimming and J lost 1 base; unmatched junction nucleotides: 15. Germline V lookup: CDR1 LGHNA, CDR2 YSLEER. CDR3 residues: CASSQTGQGVWARTDTQYF. CDR3 nucleotide sequence: TGCGCCAGCAGCCAAACGGGGCAGGGGGTGTGGGCCCGCACAGATACGCAGTATTTT.

A single count supports this clonotype. This beta chain lies outside the target of a library built for alpha chains; its clone size means little. This chain links TRBV5-6 with TRBJ2-7, with 12 positions matching TRBD2. CDR3 length: 17 amino acids. Germline CDR1 is SGHDT and CDR2 is YYEEEE. V lost 0 bases, J lost 2 bases, and 6 bases stayed unmatched. The CDR3 DNA sequence: TGTGCCAGCAGCTTGGTGCTACTAGCGGGAGGAACCTACGAGCAGTACTTC. Translated, it gives CASSLVLLAGGTYEQYF.

In the case of this clonotype: The size of this beta chain means little, since it is a stray read in a library made for alpha chains. J is TRBJ2-7 and V is TRBV28; possibly TRBD1 or TRBD2 for D (6 bases each). Germline V gene lookup returns CDR1 MDHEN and CDR2 SYDVKM. V was cut by 3 bases and J by 7 bases, with 19 bases left in between. The CDR3 covers 15 residues. The CDR3 loop reads CASSLVPGATGEQYF. CDR3 in DNA: TGTGCCAGCAGTTTGGTACCGGGGGCTACGGGAGAGCAGTACTTC.

This clonotype was seen more than once but under ten times. A library prepared for alpha chains yielded this beta chain as an off-target read; its size is of little meaning. The chain employs TRBV6-4 and TRBJ2-1; 13 bases are shared with TRBD2. CDR1 and CDR2 from the germline V gene are MRHNA and SNTAGT. The CDR3 totals 16 residues. Germline trimming cut 3 bases from V and 6 bases from J; bases unmatched to any gene: 5. CDR3: CASSELAGGLINEQFF. The CDR3 coding sequence is TGTGCCAGCAGTGAACTAGCGGGGGGGCTTATCAATGAGCAGTTCTTC.

This clonotype was seen only a few times. Since it is a stray read in a library aimed at alpha chains, this beta chain has a size that is not meaningful. This chain links TRBV20-1 with TRBJ2-1; unclear D gene. Germline V gene data show CDR1 as DFQATT and CDR2 as SNEGSKA (reference sequence). The CDR3 runs to 13 residues. Written as DNA, the CDR3 is TGCAGCCACCGGGTTGTCTCCTACAATGAGCAGTTCTTC. Its translation: CSHRVVSYNEQFF.

Remarks on this clonotype: This beta chain represents an off-target read in a library built for alpha chains; its size is of limited meaning. The chain links TRBV12-3 or TRBV12-4 to TRBJ2-5, with 8 nucleotides matching TRBD2. The CDR3 spans 14 residues. The junction had 8 bases not matched to a gene; V was cut back by 7 bases and J by 4 bases. In DNA, the CDR3 is TGTGCCAGCACCAAAGCGGGAGTCGTAGAGACCCAGTACTTC. This codes for CASTKAGVVETQYF.